Listed below are T cell receptor beta chains from one sample, sequenced in a study of response to subunit inactivated influenza vaccine. MiXCR was run by TCRdb on the RT-PCR reads, yielding one entry per CDR3 protein. The table lists 500,000 to 550,000 distinct CDR3 sequences, approximately 7.7% of them singletons. The starting material was PBMCs from blood, obtained roughly 24 months after vaccination. The receptors here all came from a man aged 50 to 69 who received an inactivated influenza vaccine. The CDR3 runs from the conserved cysteine through the conserved F or W. A D gene is named only where the DNA matches it firmly. Size tells how often a clone was seen (once, few, many) or the class of an expanded clone, and some rows leave it out.

V	J	size	D	CDR3	DNA
TRBV7-9	TRBJ2-7	-	-	CASSLLQGAVDYF	TGTGCCAGCAGCCTTCTACAGGGTGCGGTGGACTACTTC
TRBV29-1	TRBJ1-1	few	TRBD1	CSVGGGQGARTAFF	TGCAGCGTTGGGGGGGGACAGGGGGCGAGGACGGCTTTCTTT
TRBV7-9	TRBJ2-1	-	TRBD1	CASSFDRAYNEQFF	TGTGCCAGCAGCTTCGACAGGGCCTACAATGAGCAGTTCTTC
TRBV25-1	TRBJ1-2	few	TRBD1	CASSEIGGQGFYGYTF	TGTGCCAGCAGTGAAATTGGAGGACAGGGTTTTTATGGCTACACCTTC
TRBV5-1	TRBJ2-1	few	-	CASSRDRRSYNEQFF	TGCGCCAGCAGCCGAGACAGGCGGTCCTACAATGAGCAGTTCTTC
TRBV14	TRBJ2-1	few	TRBD1	CASSRGAGGLYYNEQFF	TGTGCCAGCAGCCGCGGGGCAGGGGGCTTGTACTACAATGAGCAGTTCTTC
TRBV5-1	TRBJ2-3	many	-	CASSLRLLGLDTQYF	TGCGCCAGCAGCTTGCGGCTTTTGGGTCTCGATACGCAGTATTTT
TRBV15	TRBJ2-2	many	-	CATREGGINTGELFF	TGTGCCACCAGGGAGGGGGGCATCAACACCGGGGAGCTGTTTTTT
TRBV20-1	TRBJ2-7	-	TRBD2	CSAPRAGAGSYEQYF	TGCAGTGCCCCGCGAGCGGGGGCAGGATCCTACGAGCAGTACTTC
TRBV5-1	TRBJ2-2	few	TRBD2	CASSFVAGGNTGELFF	TGCGCCAGCAGCTTTGTAGCGGGAGGCAACACCGGGGAGCTGTTTTTT
TRBV6-1	TRBJ1-1	many	-	CASSRGVNTEAFF	TGTGCCAGCAGTCGCGGAGTGAACACTGAAGCTTTCTTT
TRBV6-2/TRBV6-3	TRBJ2-5	-	TRBD1	CASSYLIGSTGDELHQETQYF	TGTGCCAGCAGTTACCTAATAGGTTCGACAGGGGACGAGCTCCACCAAGAGACCCAGTACTTC
TRBV10-3	TRBJ2-5	-	-	CAISPNGQETQYF	TGTGCCATCAGTCCCAATGGCCAAGAGACCCAGTACTTC
TRBV29-1	TRBJ2-1	many	-	CSIKRGSSGNNEQFF	TGCAGCATTAAGAGAGGGAGCTCTGGAAACAATGAGCAGTTCTTC
TRBV4-3	TRBJ1-3	-	-	CASSQEQGSGNTIYF	TGCGCCAGCAGCCAAGAACAGGGATCTGGAAACACCATATATTTT
TRBV10-3	TRBJ1-6	many	-	CAAGMNSPLHF	TGTGCCGCAGGGATGAATTCACCCCTCCACTTT
TRBV7-9	TRBJ2-3	few	-	CASSLNAGAMADTQYF	TGTGCCAGCAGCTTAAATGCGGGGGCTATGGCAGATACGCAGTATTTT
TRBV7-2	TRBJ2-2	few	-	CASSLRIVGSTGELFF	TGTGCCAGCAGCTTAAGGATAGTCGGCTCCACCGGGGAGCTGTTTTTT
TRBV10-3	TRBJ2-5	-	-	CAISEEVIRPGTQYF	TGTGCCATCAGTGAAGAGGTGATACGACCGGGGACCCAGTACTTC
TRBV18	TRBJ1-4	few	TRBD1	CASSPRTGYNEKLFF	TGTGCCAGCTCACCACGGACAGGTTATAATGAAAAACTGTTTTTT
TRBV4-3	TRBJ2-2	-	-	CASSQTGTPATGELFF	TGCGCCAGCAGCCAAACCGGGACTCCAGCCACCGGGGAGCTGTTTTTT
TRBV25-1	TRBJ2-2	-	-	CASSENRDREELFF	TGTGCCAGCAGTGAAAACCGGGATAGGGAGGAGCTGTTTTTT
TRBV5-1	TRBJ2-7	many	-	CASSLVQRSSYEQYF	TGCGCCAGCAGCTTGGTCCAGCGGAGCTCCTACGAGCAGTACTTC
TRBV21-1	TRBJ2-7	-	-	CASSKLRQPFNREQYF	TGTGCCAGCAGCAAACTTAGACAGCCTTTTAATAGGGAGCAGTACTTC
TRBV7-9	TRBJ2-7	few	-	CASSKSLGPTTGQQYF	TGTGCCAGCAGCAAGTCCTTGGGCCCGACCACCGGTCAGCAGTACTTC
TRBV3-1	TRBJ2-2	many	-	CASSRSTYTGELFF	TGTGCCAGCAGCCGTTCCACGTACACCGGGGAGCTGTTTTTT
TRBV4-1	TRBJ2-1	few	-	CASSQNTGLGEQFF	TGCGCCAGCAGCCAAAACACAGGGTTGGGTGAGCAGTTCTTC
TRBV12-3/TRBV12-4	TRBJ2-5	-	TRBD2	CASSWDSGSETQYF	TGTGCCAGCAGCTGGGATAGCGGGTCGGAGACCCAGTACTTC